This is a list of T cell receptor beta chains from one sample in a study of response to subunit inactivated influenza vaccine. TCRdb re-analysed the RT-PCR reads in MiXCR, keeping a single row per CDR3 protein. The sample carries 430,000 or so distinct CDR3 sequences, 9.5% to 12% recorded once. Sequencing used PBMCs from blood, obtained more than 35 days after vaccination. These receptors came from a man aged 50 to 59 who received an inactivated influenza vaccine. CDR3s include the opening cysteine and the closing phenylalanine or tryptophan. The D gene is left open where the match is weak. Some rows have no size entry. The others give once, few or many, or a class for an expanded clone.

few,-,TRBV6-2/TRBV6-3,TRBJ2-7,CASSRTAGQSYEQYF,TGTGCCAGCAGCCGAACCGCGGGGCAATCCTACGAGCAGTACTTC
many,-,TRBV29-1,TRBJ2-3,CSVALGLHIADTQYF,TGCAGCGTTGCCCTGGGACTCCACATAGCAGATACGCAGTATTTT
few,-,TRBV25-1,TRBJ2-7,CASSEYGTRSYEQYF,TGTGCCAGCAGTGAATACGGGACCCGCTCCTACGAGCAGTACTTC
many,-,TRBV29-1,TRBJ1-1,CSVIRATNTEAFF,TGCAGCGTTATAAGGGCCACGAACACTGAAGCTTTCTTT
many,TRBD2,TRBV6-5,TRBJ2-7,CASSYSPGGRVDYEQYF,TGTGCCAGCAGTTACTCCCCAGGCGGGAGGGTAGACTACGAGCAGTACTTC
few,-,TRBV5-1,TRBJ1-6,CASSLVRARDSPLHF,TGCGCCAGCAGCTTGGTGCGGGCAAGGGATTCACCCCTCCACTTT
few,-,TRBV7-2,TRBJ1-2,CASSLFRRIYGYTF,TGTGCCAGCAGCTTATTTCGGCGGATCTATGGCTACACCTTC
-,TRBD1,TRBV5-1,TRBJ2-7,CASSRSQGAYEQYF,TGCGCCAGCAGCCGATCACAGGGGGCATACGAGCAGTACTTC
-,TRBD1,TRBV10-2,TRBJ2-7,CASSRGQALEQYF,TGCGCCAGCAGTCGCGGACAGGCTCTCGAGCAGTACTTC
few,-,TRBV6-2/TRBV6-3,TRBJ2-1,CASSYGHYYNEQFF,TGTGCCAGCAGTTACGGTCATTACTACAATGAGCAGTTCTTC
few,TRBD1,TRBV6-1,TRBJ1-2,CASKKTGGDRFGYTF,TGTGCCAGCAAAAAGACAGGGGGTGATAGATTTGGCTACACCTTC
few,-,TRBV6-5,TRBJ1-6,CASSYSRVSPLHF,TGTGCCAGCAGTTACTCCCGGGTTTCACCCCTCCACTTT
few,-,TRBV2,TRBJ2-1,CASSESRLVYNEQFF,TGTGCCAGCAGTGAGAGCAGGCTAGTCTACAATGAGCAGTTCTTC
-,-,TRBV5-5,TRBJ1-1,CASSLIAQDTEAFF,TGTGCCAGCAGCTTGATCGCCCAGGACACTGAAGCTTTCTTT
many,-,TRBV29-1,TRBJ2-4,CSVEVPDRERNIQYF,TGCAGCGTTGAAGTTCCGGACCGAGAGAGAAACATTCAGTACTTC
few,TRBD2,TRBV11-1,TRBJ2-3,CASSFFYGLAGEGSPTDTQYF,TGTGCCAGCAGCTTCTTTTACGGACTAGCGGGAGAGGGAAGTCCGACAGATACGCAGTATTTT
many,-,TRBV5-5,TRBJ1-6,CASSLDARGSSPLHF,TGTGCCAGCAGCTTGGACGCCAGGGGTAGTTCACCCCTCCACTTT
few,TRBD1,TRBV5-1,TRBJ2-1,CASSWAGTGTHNEQFF,TGCGCCAGCAGCTGGGCCGGGACAGGTACCCACAATGAGCAGTTCTTC
-,-,TRBV29-1,TRBJ1-2,CSVVGGGGYTF,TGCAGCGTTGTGGGGGGGGGAGGCTACACCTTC
-,TRBD1,TRBV20-1,TRBJ1-2,CSAITGANYGYTF,TGCAGTGCTATTACAGGGGCTAACTATGGCTACACCTTC
few,-,TRBV27,TRBJ2-7,CASSSLSLGKEQYF,TGTGCCAGCAGTTCCCTGAGTCTCGGGAAGGAGCAGTACTTC
-,TRBD1,TRBV6-2/TRBV6-3,TRBJ2-1,CASSYKQGATYNEQFF,TGTGCCAGCAGTTACAAACAGGGGGCTACATACAATGAGCAGTTCTTC
-,-,TRBV3-1,TRBJ2-2,CASSHTGVSNTGELFF,TGTGCCAGCAGCCATACTGGGGTTAGTAATACCGGGGAGCTGTTTTTT
many,-,TRBV5-1,TRBJ2-3,CASSAGLHPDTQYF,TGCGCCAGCAGCGCCGGCCTGCACCCAGATACGCAGTATTTT
-,-,TRBV28,TRBJ1-4,CASSLLSGKRVYEKLFF,TGTGCCAGCAGTTTACTCTCAGGGAAGAGGGTATATGAAAAACTGTTTTTT
many,-,TRBV5-1,TRBJ2-3,CASSLTSVDTQYF,TGCGCCAGCAGCTTAACCTCAGTAGATACGCAGTATTTT
many,TRBD2,TRBV20-1,TRBJ2-5,CSARGLADQETQYF,TGCAGTGCTAGGGGCCTAGCGGACCAAGAGACCCAGTACTTC
once,-,TRBV24-1,TRBJ2-5,CATSDRDSPRQETQYF,TGTGCCACCAGTGACCGGGACTCCCCCCGACAAGAGACCCAGTACTTC
few,-,TRBV6-5,TRBJ2-3,CASSYPLSKLRDSTDTQYF,TGTGCCAGCAGTTACCCTCTTAGCAAGCTGCGGGATAGCACAGATACGCAGTATTTT
many,-,TRBV6-6,TRBJ2-1,CASSKGTYNEQFF,TGTGCCAGCAGTAAAGGGACCTACAATGAGCAGTTCTTC